A selection of T cell receptor beta chains follows, all from one sample in a study of shared clonotypes between healthy human individuals. TCRdb's table, derived via immunoSEQ multiplex PCR, lists solely in-frame clones and lacks some. The table records 400,000 to 600,000 clones, roughly 95% of them present only once. What was sequenced was naive CD4+ T cells sorted from blood. The origin of the receptors is a woman aged 25 to 39 in good health. Each CDR3 is given with its conserved first and last residue. D genes are given only for firm matches. Clone size is stated in some rows and not others, as once, few, many or a class when expanded.

cdr3_aa,cdr3_nt,clone_size,v_call,j_call,d_call
CSVDFSGSYEQYF,TGCAGCGTTGATTTTAGCGGGAGCTACGAGCAGTACTTC,.,TRBV29-1,TRBJ2-7,TRBD2
CASSEGLDEQFF,TGCGCCAGCAGTGAGGGACTAGATGAGCAGTTCTTC,.,TRBV10-1,TRBJ2-1,TRBD2
CASNGPRYGYTF,TGTGCCAGCAACGGGCCTCGCTATGGCTACACCTTC,.,TRBV28,TRBJ1-2,.
CASSRTRTAKETQYF,TGTGCCAGCAGTCGAACCAGGACAGCGAAAGAGACCCAGTACTTC,.,TRBV6-5,TRBJ2-5,.
CASSQDMASGGQETQYF,TGCGCCAGCAGCCAAGATATGGCTAGCGGGGGACAGGAGACCCAGTACTTC,.,TRBV4-1,TRBJ2-5,TRBD2
CASSLGPDRGNTIYF,TGTGCCAGCAGTTTAGGTCCAGACAGGGGAAACACCATATATTTT,.,TRBV28,TRBJ1-3,.
CASSLSGGELFF,TGTGCCAGCAGTTTAAGTGGCGGGGAGCTGTTTTTT,.,TRBV28,TRBJ2-2,.
CSVETWGRGGSYNEQFF,TGCAGCGTTGAAACCTGGGGGAGGGGAGGTTCCTACAATGAGCAGTTCTTC,.,TRBV29-1,TRBJ2-1,TRBD2
CASSPWGTDTQYF,TGTGCCAGCAGCCCCTGGGGAACAGATACGCAGTATTTT,.,TRBV11-2,TRBJ2-3,.
CASSLDGVANGNTIYF,TGTGCCAGCAGCTTGGATGGGGTTGCCAACGGAAACACCATATATTTT,.,TRBV5-8,TRBJ1-3,.
CASSDLAGGPGTDTQYF,TGTGCCAGCAGTGATCTAGCGGGAGGGCCAGGCACAGATACGCAGTATTTT,.,TRBV6-4,TRBJ2-3,TRBD2
CASSLGSLAAGNTIYF,TGTGCCAGCAGCTTAGGGTCCCTCGCAGCTGGAAACACCATATATTTT,.,TRBV7-8,TRBJ1-3,.
CASKRGPGGFGNTIYF,TGTGCCAGCAAAAGGGGACCAGGGGGTTTTGGAAACACCATATATTTT,once,TRBV28,TRBJ1-3,TRBD1
CASSSQGTSGYEQYF,TGCGCCAGCAGCTCGCAGGGGACTAGCGGATACGAGCAGTACTTC,.,TRBV5-1,TRBJ2-7,TRBD2
CASSEGTGYGYTF,TGTGCCAGCAGTGAGGGGACAGGCTATGGCTACACCTTC,.,TRBV6-5,TRBJ1-2,TRBD1
CASSSPNNLRRYEQYF,TGTGCCAGCAGTTCACCTAACAACCTTAGAAGATACGAGCAGTACTTC,.,TRBV11-2,TRBJ2-7,.
CASSRDSLAKNIQYF,TGTGCCAGCAGTCGGGACAGTCTAGCCAAAAACATTCAGTACTTC,.,TRBV28,TRBJ2-4,TRBD1
CASSRWREMEDTQYF,TGCGCCAGCAGCCGGTGGCGGGAGATGGAAGATACGCAGTATTTT,once,TRBV5-1,TRBJ2-3,TRBD2
CAWLAGGGSEQFF,TGTGCCTGGCTAGCGGGAGGGGGTAGTGAGCAGTTCTTC,.,TRBV30,TRBJ2-1,TRBD2
CASSLVGQGVTEAFF,TGTGCCAGCAGCTTGGTAGGACAGGGTGTTACTGAAGCTTTCTTT,.,TRBV5-5,TRBJ1-1,TRBD1
CASTPRLAGDGYEQYF,TGCGCCAGCACCCCACGACTAGCGGGAGACGGCTACGAGCAGTACTTC,.,TRBV5-1,TRBJ2-7,TRBD2
CASSQGQSNQPQHF,TGTGCCAGCAGCCAAGGACAGTCCAATCAGCCCCAGCATTTT,few,TRBV2,TRBJ1-5,.
CASSLPGRLEAFF,TGTGCCAGCAGTCTACCGGGAAGACTTGAAGCTTTCTTT,.,TRBV6-6,TRBJ1-1,.
CASRALAGGPRTGELFF,TGCGCCAGCAGGGCGCTAGCGGGAGGGCCGCGTACCGGGGAGCTGTTTTTT,.,TRBV5-1,TRBJ2-2,TRBD2
CASRPGTSGSYEQYF,TGTGCCAGCCGTCCCGGGACTAGCGGTTCCTACGAGCAGTACTTC,.,TRBV21-1,TRBJ2-7,.
CAISGGQGQTQYF,TGTGCCATCAGTGGAGGACAGGGACAGACCCAGTACTTC,.,TRBV10-3,TRBJ2-5,TRBD1
CASSSRGRGRVAGANVLTF,TGTGCCAGCAGCTCACGGGGCAGGGGGAGGGTAGCTGGGGCCAACGTCCTGACTTTC,.,TRBV11-2,TRBJ2-6,.
CASSSRDSNEKLFF,TGTGCCAGTAGTTCCCGGGACAGTAATGAAAAACTGTTTTTT,.,TRBV19,TRBJ1-4,TRBD1
CASSFVFGGTDTQYF,TGTGCCAGCAGCTTTGTGTTCGGGGGCACAGATACGCAGTATTTT,.,TRBV11-2,TRBJ2-3,.
CASSVDRGPEQFF,TGTGCCAGCAGCGTGGACAGGGGACCTGAGCAGTTCTTC,.,TRBV5-5,TRBJ2-1,TRBD1
CASSDLGTGDSYEQYF,TGTGCCAGCAGTGATCTCGGGACAGGGGACTCCTACGAGCAGTACTTC,once,TRBV6-1,TRBJ2-7,TRBD1
CSVADRGDNYGYTF,TGCAGCGTGGCAGACAGGGGCGATAACTATGGCTACACCTTC,.,TRBV29-1,TRBJ1-2,TRBD1
CASSVIGEQFF,TGTGCCAGCAGTGTCATTGGTGAGCAGTTCTTC,.,TRBV6-1,TRBJ2-1,.
CAWSFFGAGELFF,.,.,TRBV30,TRBJ2-2,.
CASSSDRANSPLHF,TGCGCCAGCAGCTCCGACAGGGCTAATTCACCCCTCCACTTT,.,TRBV5-1,TRBJ1-6,TRBD1
CASSLGAGTSGRAYEQYF,TGTGCCAGCAGCTTAGGAGCCGGGACTAGCGGGAGGGCCTACGAGCAGTACTTC,.,TRBV7-9,TRBJ2-7,TRBD2
CASSSGVNEQFF,TGTGCCAGCAGTTCAGGGGTTAATGAGCAGTTCTTC,.,TRBV6-5,TRBJ2-1,.
CASRASGNTIYF,TGTGCCAGTAGGGCATCTGGAAACACCATATATTTT,.,TRBV19,TRBJ1-3,.
CASSPGIPRTSGSKEQYF,TGTGCCAGCAGCCCCGGAATTCCTCGGACTAGCGGGTCTAAGGAGCAGTACTTC,.,TRBV5-8,TRBJ2-7,TRBD2
CASSEGTIYEQYF,TGTGCCAGCAGTGAGGGGACGATCTACGAGCAGTACTTC,.,TRBV25-1,TRBJ2-7,.
CASSLIGGGGTEAFF,TGTGCCAGCAGCTTAATTGGAGGGGGAGGAACTGAAGCTTTCTTT,.,TRBV11-1,TRBJ1-1,.